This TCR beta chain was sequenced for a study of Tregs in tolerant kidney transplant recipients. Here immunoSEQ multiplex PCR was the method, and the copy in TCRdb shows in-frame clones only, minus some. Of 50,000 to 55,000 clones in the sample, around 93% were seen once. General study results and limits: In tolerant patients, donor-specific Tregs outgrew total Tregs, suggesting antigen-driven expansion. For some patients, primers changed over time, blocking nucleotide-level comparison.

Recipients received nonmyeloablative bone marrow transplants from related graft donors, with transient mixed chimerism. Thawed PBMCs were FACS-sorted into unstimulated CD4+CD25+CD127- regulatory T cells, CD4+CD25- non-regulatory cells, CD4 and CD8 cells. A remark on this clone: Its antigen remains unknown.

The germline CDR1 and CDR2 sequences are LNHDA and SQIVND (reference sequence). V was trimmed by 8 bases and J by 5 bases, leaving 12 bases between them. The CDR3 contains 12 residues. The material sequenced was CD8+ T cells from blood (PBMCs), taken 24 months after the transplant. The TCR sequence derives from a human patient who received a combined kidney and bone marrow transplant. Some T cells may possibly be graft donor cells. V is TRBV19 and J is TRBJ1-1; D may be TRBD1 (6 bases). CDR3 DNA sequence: TGTGCCAGTTTAACAGGGTATACTGAAGCTTTCTTT. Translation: CASLTGYTEAFF.